This passage covers 5 T cell receptor beta chains from one sample sequenced in a study of shared clonotypes between healthy human individuals (dated by TCRdb to 2020 to 2022). Library generation was performed with the immunoSEQ multiplex PCR assay. TCRdb's version of the immuneACCESS table is confined to in-frame rearrangements and falls short of the full clone set. An unresolved V gene accounts for under half of the shortfall where checked; the remainder is of unknown origin. Within this sample are hundreds of thousands of clones, with 60% to 80% of them counted one time only. Clones ranked in the top ten supply 1.8% of the sample. Sequencing input: memory CD4+ T cells sorted from blood. This sample's cell subset or site label indicates: CD45RA-negative fraction. Receptors were obtained from a young woman in good health.

The chain joins TRBV4-2 to TRBJ2-4, with 8 positions matching TRBD1. The V segment lost 4 bases and the J segment 0 bases; nucleotides outside the gene matches: 8. The CDR3 totals 17 residues. CDR1 and CDR2 (germline): LGHNA, YNFKEQ. As DNA, the CDR3 is TGTGCCAGCAGCCCCAGGGGGCCTCACTTAGCCAAAAACATTCAGTACTTC. It yields the protein CASSPRGPHLAKNIQYF.

This clone showed up many times. Other DNA variants within this sample encode the same CDR3. The chain employs TRBV19 and TRBJ1-5; D remains unclear. CDR3 length: 15 residues. Germline V gene lookup returns CDR1 LNHDA and CDR2 SQIVND (reference sequence). The V end lost 3 bases, the J end lost 2 bases, and 11 bases lay between the germline ends. The CDR3 DNA reads as TGTGCCAGTAGTATCGGGAGGGCGGGCAATCAGCCCCAGCATTTT. It yields the protein CASSIGRAGNQPQHF.

In the case of this clone: A read error is possible here, since a much larger clone lies one base away. Other nucleotide sequences in the sample specify the same CDR3. This chain connects TRBV7-2 to TRBJ2-5; TRBD2 agrees at 13 bases. The germline gives CDR1 SGHTA, CDR2 FQGNSA. The CDR3 loop spans 16 amino acids. Trimming cost V 1 base and J 5 bases; bases outside gene matches: 4. Written as DNA, the CDR3 is TGTGCCAGCAGCTTAGGCGGACTAGCGGGAGTGGAGACCCAGTACTTC. Its translation: CASSLGGLAGVETQYF.

In its sample, this clone was seen once. This chain uses TRBV2 with TRBJ1-2; 7 bases are a match to TRBD1. V lost 7 bases to trimming and J lost 7 bases; unmatched junction nucleotides: 9. The CDR3 length is 13 residues. The V gene's germline CDR1 is SNHLY and CDR2 FYNNEI. The CDR3 protein is CASTYRGGGGYTF. As DNA, the CDR3 is TGTGCCAGCACCTACAGGGGAGGAGGTGGCTACACCTTC.

This clone appeared a single time. A far larger clone is just one base off, so this is likely a read error. Other DNA sequences in this specimen translate into the identical CDR3. The genes are TRBV4-1 and TRBJ1-2; TRBD1 agrees at 10 bases. Germline CDR1 reads MGHRA; CDR2 reads YSYEKL. The length of the CDR3 is 16 residues. CDR3 coding DNA: TGCGCCAGCAGCCCCGGATCGGGACAGGGGTCGTTTGGCTACACCTTT. Its protein product is CASSPGSGQGSFGYTF.